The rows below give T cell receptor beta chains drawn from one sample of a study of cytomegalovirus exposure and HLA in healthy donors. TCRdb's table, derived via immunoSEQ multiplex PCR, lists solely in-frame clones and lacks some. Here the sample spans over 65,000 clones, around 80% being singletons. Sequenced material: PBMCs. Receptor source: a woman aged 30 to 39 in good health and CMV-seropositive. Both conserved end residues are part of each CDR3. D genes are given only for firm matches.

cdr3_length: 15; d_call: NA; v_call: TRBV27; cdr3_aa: CASSLDGSTDYEQYF
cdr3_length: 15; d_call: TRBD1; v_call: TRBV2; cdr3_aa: CASRERQGGNQPQHF
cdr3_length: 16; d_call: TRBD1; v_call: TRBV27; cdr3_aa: CASSFRLTGVTDTQYF
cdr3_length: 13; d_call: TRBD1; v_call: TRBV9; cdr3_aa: CASSRDSGYEQYF
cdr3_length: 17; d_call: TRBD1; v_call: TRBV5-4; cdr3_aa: CASSSRAGGAPWNIQYF
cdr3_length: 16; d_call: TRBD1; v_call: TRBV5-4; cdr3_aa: CASSLAGTGGNEKLFF
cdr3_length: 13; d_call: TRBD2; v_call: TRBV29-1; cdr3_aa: CSVEGRGGREQYF
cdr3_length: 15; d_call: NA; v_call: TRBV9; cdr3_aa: CASSPTAVSDNEQFF
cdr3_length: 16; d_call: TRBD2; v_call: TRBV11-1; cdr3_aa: CASSQWPSGEADTQYF
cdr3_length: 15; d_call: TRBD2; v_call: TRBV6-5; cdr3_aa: CASSSGRASGETQYF
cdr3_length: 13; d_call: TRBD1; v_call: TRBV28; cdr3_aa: CASSPGQGGPQHF
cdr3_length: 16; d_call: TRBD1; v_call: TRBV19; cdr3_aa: CASSSDRGSSYNEQFF
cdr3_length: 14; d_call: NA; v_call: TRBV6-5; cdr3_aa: CASIRTVGSYEQYF